This T cell receptor (beta chain) was profiled in a study of neurological immune-mediated disorders. Unsorted libraries were prepared from 2 million PBMCs held at -80 C. It was by 5'RACE with 10-nucleotide random UMIs that the cDNA was made. TCRdb redid the calling of the 5' RACE reads with MiXCR, one entry per CDR3 protein. The sample includes tens of thousands of distinct CDR3 sequences, about an eighth seen only once; the top ten take 1.5% to 2%. This clonotype was seen ten or more times. Its matching antigen is unknown. Germline CDR1 is DFQATT and CDR2 is SNEGSKA (reference sequence). Trimming removed 6 bases from V and 6 bases from J, with 15 bases in between. The CDR3 is made up of 12 amino acids. Study-wide results and caveats: Expansion of TCR clones was greatest in HTLV-1-associated myelopathy and smallest in multiple sclerosis, where it fell below that of healthy controls.

V is TRBV20-1 and J is TRBJ2-7; tentatively, D is TRBD2 (5 bases). The sequence was obtained from a man aged 60-69 years in good health. The sequenced sample was PBMCs. DNA for the CDR3: TGCAGTGCCCCGAGTCGCGGGCGCGAGCAGTACTTC. Its protein is CSAPSRGREQYF.